This T cell receptor (beta chain) was recovered during a study of blood T cell repertoires in COVID-19. In the study overall: Collection of acute and convalescent COVID-19 samples took place in the United States, Italy and Spain. PBMCs, B-cell-depleted T cells, or T cells were the source of the cDNA or gDNA that made up the material.

Original processing notes: Nucleated cell counts were estimated from reference gene primer amplification. The table came from immunoSEQ multiplex PCR; TCRdb's copy has only in-frame clones and leaves some out. The D gene and trimming were derived from the DNA, and the V and J assignments and clone size from that table. The sample lists under 250,000 clones; 80% to 85% were seen once. From germline, CDR1 is LNHDA and CDR2 SQIVND (reference sequence). With V trimmed by 5 bases and J by 5 bases, 9 bases remained unmatched. The CDR3 is made up of 15 amino acids. This chain links TRBV19 with TRBJ1-1; 9 nucleotides agree with TRBD1. Material for sequencing was peripheral blood. This clonotype was sampled from a man in his fifties with active or convalescent COVID-19. CDR3 sequence (DNA): TGTGCCAGTAGTTTTACCCTCGGGACAGGGACTGAAGCTTTCTTT. This sequence encodes CASSFTLGTGTEAFF. Supplemented by reference TRBV19 and TRBJ1-1, the full variable domain reads DGGITQSPKYLFRKEGQNVTLSCEQNLNHDAMYWYRQDPGQGLRLIYYSQIVNDFQKGDIAEGYSVSREKKESFPLTVTSAQKNPTAFYLCASSFTLGTGTEAFFGQGTRLTVV.